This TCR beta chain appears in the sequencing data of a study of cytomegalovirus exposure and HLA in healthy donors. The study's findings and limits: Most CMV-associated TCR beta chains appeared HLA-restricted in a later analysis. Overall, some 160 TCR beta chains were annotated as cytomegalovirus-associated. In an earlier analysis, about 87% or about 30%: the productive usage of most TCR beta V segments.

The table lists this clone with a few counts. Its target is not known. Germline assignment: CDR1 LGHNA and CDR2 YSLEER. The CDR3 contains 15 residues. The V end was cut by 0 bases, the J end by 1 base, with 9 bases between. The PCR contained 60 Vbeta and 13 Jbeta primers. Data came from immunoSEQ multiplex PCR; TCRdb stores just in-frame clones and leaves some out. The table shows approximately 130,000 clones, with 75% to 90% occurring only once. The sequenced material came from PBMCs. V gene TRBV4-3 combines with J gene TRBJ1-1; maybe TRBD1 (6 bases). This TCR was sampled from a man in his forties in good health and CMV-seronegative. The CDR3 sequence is CASSQDGGQNTEAFF. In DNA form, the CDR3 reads TGCGCCAGCAGCCAAGATGGGGGACAGAACACTGAAGCTTTCTTT.